This passage covers 21 T cell receptor beta chains from one sample sequenced in a study of molecular identifiers for immune sequencing clone quantification. TCRdb re-derived calls from the PCR reads in MiXCR, one entry per CDR3 protein. The sample yields hundreds of thousands of distinct CDR3 sequences, roughly 24% seen once. The sample consisted of naive CD8+ T cells from blood, with Jurkat cell RNA spiked in. Subset indicated: FACS-sorted CD8+CD4-CCR7+CD45RA+ naive T cells. These receptors all stem from a human donor in good health. Some libraries in this study had Jurkat cell RNA spiked in.

This sequence joins TRBV5-6 and TRBJ2-5; D perhaps matches TRBD1 (6 bases). Looked up from germline, CDR1 is SGHDT and CDR2 is YYEEEE. This CDR3 contains 17 residues. Trimming removed 0 bases from V and 1 base from J, with 16 bases in between. CDR3 residues: CASSLDYGSRGQETQYF. The DNA of the CDR3 is TGTGCCAGCAGCTTGGATTATGGGTCCAGGGGCCAAGAGACCCAGTACTTC.

This clonotype was seen just once. V gene TRBV6-1 combines with J gene TRBJ1-1; D ambiguous. V lost 7 bases to trimming and J lost 3 bases, with 12 bases between them. There are 13 residues in the CDR3. Germline V gives CDR1 MNHNS, CDR2 SASEGT. The DNA for the CDR3 is TGTGCCAGCACCGACGTGTGGGACACTGAAGCTTTCTTT. The encoded protein is CASTDVWDTEAFF.

With regard to this clonotype: A read error is possible here, since a much larger clone lies one base away. Lacking the conserved final phenylalanine or tryptophan, this CDR3 likely reflects a read error. The chain employs TRBV20-1 and TRBJ1-5, with D possibly being TRBD1 (5 bases). Trimming removed 5 bases from V and 0 bases from J, with 11 bases in between. Germline V gives CDR1 DFQATT, CDR2 SNEGSKA (reference sequence). The CDR3 is 14 amino acids. The CDR3 bases are TGCAGTGCTGGGGACCCTTATAGCAATCAGCCCCAGCATTCT. It translates to CSAGDPYSNQPQHS.

This clonotype was picked up many times. The gene calls are TRBV29-1 and TRBJ2-3, with TRBD2 matching 13 bases. V dropped 0 bases and J dropped 2; count of bases not matched to a gene: 8. Germline assignment: CDR1 SQVTM and CDR2 ANQGSEA. The CDR3 is 18 residues long. The CDR3 loop is CSVEEAGTSGEYTDTQYF. CDR3 sequence (DNA): TGCAGCGTTGAAGAGGCTGGGACTAGCGGGGAATACACAGATACGCAGTATTTT.

This clonotype was seen at least ten times. This chain connects TRBV19 to TRBJ1-5, with a possible D match to TRBD1 (6 bases). Germline V lookup: CDR1 LNHDA, CDR2 SQIVND (reference sequence). V was trimmed by 8 bases and J by 5 bases, leaving 16 bases between them. The CDR3 is 14 amino acids. The CDR3 nucleotides read TGTGCCAGTCTCCCTGGGGAGGGGGATCAGCCCCAGCATTTT. Residues: CASLPGEGDQPQHF.

V usage is TRBV10-3 and J usage is TRBJ1-4; no definite D call. V lost 0 bases to trimming and J lost 5 bases, with 7 bases between them. The CDR3 is made up of 14 amino acids. Per germline, CDR1 ENHRY and CDR2 SYGVKD. This CDR3 is CAISESRLNEKLFF. Here the CDR3 DNA reads TGTGCCATCAGTGAGTCGAGGTTAAATGAAAAACTGTTTTTT.

Concerning this clonotype itself: One junction end does not reproduce the germline sequence, and a read error may be involved. The V and J genes are TRBV6-2 or TRBV6-3 and TRBJ2-2, with TRBD1 identical over 7 bases. The CDR3 consists of 15 residues. Germline-derived CDR1 and CDR2 are MNHEY and SVGEGT. DNA for the CDR3: TGTGCCAGCACCCTCGACAGGGCGGGCACCGGGGCGCTGTTTTTT. Encoded protein: CASTLDRAGTGALFF.

Details on this clonotype: Its ends do not fully match the called genes, so a read error is possible. The chain has TRBV2 and TRBJ2-3; possibly TRBD1 or TRBD2 for D (6 bases each). Germline loops: CDR1 SNHLY, CDR2 FYNNEI. CDR3 size: 16 residues. This CDR3 is CASSEAPSEGGDTKYF. CDR3 in DNA: TGTGCCAGCAGTGAAGCTCCGAGCGAGGGGGGTGATACGAAGTATTTT.

The chain joins TRBV6-1 to TRBJ2-5; 12 bases agree with TRBD2. This CDR3 contains 16 residues. From germline, CDR1 is MNHNS and CDR2 SASEGT. Germline trimming cut 5 bases from V and 5 bases from J; bases unmatched to any gene: 9. The CDR3 here is CASSSLTSGGGETQYF. In DNA, the CDR3 is TGTGCCAGCAGTTCGCTGACTAGCGGGGGCGGTGAGACCCAGTACTTC.

V is TRBV3-1 and J is TRBJ2-2; 11 positions match TRBD2. This CDR3 spans 15 amino acids. The trim removed 8 bases at V and 4 bases at J, leaving 6 bases unmatched. Germline CDR1 is LGHDT and CDR2 is YNNKEL (reference sequence). CDR3 amino acids: CASSLAGGATGELFF. Here the CDR3 DNA reads TGTGCCAGCTCCCTAGCGGGAGGTGCCACCGGGGAGCTGTTTTTT.

A word on this clonotype: This may come from a read error, since a much larger clone is one base off. The chain employs TRBV7-8 and TRBJ1-1; TRBD1 might be the D (5 bases). The CDR3 runs 14 residues. CDR1 SGHVS and CDR2 FQNEAQ come from the germline V gene. CDR3 in amino acids: CASSLAWGGTAAFF. The CDR3 region has the DNA TGTGCCAGCAGCTTAGCTTGGGGCGGCACTGCAGCTTTCTTT.

This clonotype came up many times. The V gene is TRBV29-1, the J gene TRBJ2-3, with D perhaps given as TRBD1 or TRBD2 (5 bases each). V lost 7 bases and J lost 2, with 13 bases in between. Germline loops: CDR1 SQVTM, CDR2 ANQGSEA. This CDR3 has 13 amino acids. CDR3 protein: CSARDGHTDTQYF. CDR3 in DNA: TGCAGCGCACGGGACGGCCACACAGATACGCAGTATTTT.

The CDR3 region has the DNA TGTGCCAGCAGCTTATATGTGGGTTACTCCTATAATTCACCCCTCCACTTT. This translates into CASSLYVGYSYNSPLHF. This chain joins TRBV11-2 and TRBJ1-6; D uncertain. This CDR3 region has 17 residues. V was trimmed by 2 bases and J by 0 bases, leaving 11 bases between them. Germline lookup yields CDR1 SGHAT and CDR2 FQNNGV.

As regards this clonotype: A much more abundant neighbour one base away suggests this may be a read error. The chain employs TRBV6-6 and TRBJ1-2; D possibly corresponds to TRBD1 (5 bases). The CDR3 contains 15 residues. V shed 8 bases and J shed 2 bases, with 18 bases lying between them. CDR1 and CDR2 (germline): MNHNY, SVGAGI (reference sequence). The CDR3 protein is CASSSDRLLNYGYTF. CDR3 sequence (DNA): TGTGCCAGCTCTTCCGACAGACTGCTAAACTATGGCTACACCTTC.

The DNA of the CDR3 is TGCAGTGCCCCCCGGACGAACACTGAAGCTTTCTTT. It encodes CSAPRTNTEAFF. The chain combines TRBV20-1 with TRBJ1-1, with unresolved D. Trimming removed 6 bases at V and 1 base at J, with 9 bases between. CDR3 length equals 12 residues. Germline V lookup: CDR1 DFQATT, CDR2 SNEGSKA (reference sequence).

J is TRBJ2-7 and V is TRBV4-1; 7 bases fit TRBD1. Losses at the gene ends were 4 bases for V and 0 bases for J; bases not matched to a gene: 12. The CDR3 runs to 17 residues. Germline V gene sequence: CDR1 MGHRA, CDR2 YSYEKL. The CDR3 protein is CASSLQGTVVSSYEQYF. CDR3 sequence (DNA): TGCGCCAGCAGCCTTCAGGGGACAGTCGTTAGCTCCTACGAGCAGTACTTC.

The V call is TRBV4-1, the J call TRBJ1-5, with a tentative D call TRBD1 (5 bases). The CDR3 spans 15 residues. The germline V and J ends were trimmed by 1 base and 2 bases, with 9 bases remaining between them. CDR1 and CDR2 from the germline V gene are MGHRA and YSYEKL. The CDR3 loop is CASSQVIRGNQPQHF. Here the CDR3 DNA reads TGCGCCAGCAGCCAAGTCATCAGGGGCAATCAGCCCCAGCATTTT.

Worth noting for this clonotype: At one boundary the junction diverges from the germline segment, which might be a read error. V and J are TRBV11-2 and TRBJ2-1; 8 bases are shared with TRBD2. The CDR3 is made up of 15 amino acids. Germline V CDR1 and CDR2: SGHAT, FQNNGV. The CDR3, as DNA: TGTGCCAGCAGCCTAGAGCGGGGGATAGTTAATGAGCAGTTCTTC. Amino acid sequence: CASSLERGIVNEQFF.

This clonotype has a count of ten or more. The chain links TRBV28 to TRBJ2-7, with D uncertain. Germline values: CDR1 MDHEN, CDR2 SYDVKM. The V and J ends lost 5 bases and 2 bases respectively, with 13 bases between them. This CDR3 is 14 amino acids long. The chain's CDR3 is CASSPVDVTYEQYF. CDR3 bases: TGTGCCAGCAGTCCCGTGGACGTCACCTACGAGCAGTACTTC. The full variable domain, completed using reference TRBV28 and TRBJ2-7, is DVKVTQSSRYLVKRTGEKVFLECVQDMDHENMFWYRQDPGLGLRLIYFSYDVKMKEKGDIPEGYSVSREKKERFSLILESASTNQTSMYLCASSPVDVTYEQYFGPGTRLTVT.

This chain connects TRBV27 to TRBJ2-7; D is possibly TRBD2 (5 bases). Germline CDR1 MNHEY, CDR2 SMNVEV (reference sequence). The CDR3 covers 12 residues. The V gene lost 6 bases and the J gene lost 0 bases, with 6 bases spanning the gap. This CDR3 is CASRDFSYEQYF. CDR3 nucleotide sequence: TGTGCCAGCAGGGACTTCTCCTACGAGCAGTACTTC.

The table lists this clonotype with a few counts. V gene TRBV9 combines with J gene TRBJ2-1, with D perhaps assigned TRBD1 or TRBD2 (5 bases each). V dropped 4 bases and J dropped 4 bases, with 18 bases sitting between them. Germline V CDR1 and CDR2: SGDLS, YYNGEE. CDR3 size: 16 residues. The DNA for the CDR3 is TGTGCCAGCAGCCCAACCACCGGGACCCAGTACAATGAGCAGTTCTTC. This sequence encodes CASSPTTGTQYNEQFF.